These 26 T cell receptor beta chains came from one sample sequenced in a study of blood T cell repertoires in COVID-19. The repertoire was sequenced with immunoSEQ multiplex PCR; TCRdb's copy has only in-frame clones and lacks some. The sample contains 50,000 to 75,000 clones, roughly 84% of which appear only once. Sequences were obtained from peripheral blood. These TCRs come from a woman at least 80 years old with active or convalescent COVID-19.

The CDR3 coding sequence is TGTGCCAGCTCCTCTCGCCCGGGACAGGGGTTCGCTGAAGCTTTCTTT. Protein: CASSSRPGQGFAEAFF. The rearrangement links TRBV18 to TRBJ1-1; 10 nucleotides align to TRBD1. This CDR3 has 16 residues. CDR1 and CDR2 from the germline V gene are KGHSH and LQKENI. V dropped 6 bases and J dropped 6; count of bases not matched to a gene: 13.

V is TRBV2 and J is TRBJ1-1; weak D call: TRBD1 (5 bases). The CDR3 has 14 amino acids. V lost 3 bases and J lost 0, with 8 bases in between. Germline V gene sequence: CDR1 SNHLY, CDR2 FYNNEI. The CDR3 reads CASSEDTMNTEAFF. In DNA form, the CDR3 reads TGTGCCAGCAGTGAGGACACTATGAACACTGAAGCTTTCTTT.

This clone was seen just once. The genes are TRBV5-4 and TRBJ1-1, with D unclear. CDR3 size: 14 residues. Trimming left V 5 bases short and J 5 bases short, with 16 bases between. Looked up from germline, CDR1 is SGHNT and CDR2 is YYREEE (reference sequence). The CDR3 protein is CASSPGRRGTEAFF. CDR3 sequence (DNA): TGTGCCAGCAGTCCCGGGAGGAGAGGAACTGAAGCTTTCTTT.

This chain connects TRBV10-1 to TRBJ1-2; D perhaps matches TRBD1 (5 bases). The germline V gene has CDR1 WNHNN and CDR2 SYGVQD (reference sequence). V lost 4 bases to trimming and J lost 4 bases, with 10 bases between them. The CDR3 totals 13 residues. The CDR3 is CASSGGGSYGYTF. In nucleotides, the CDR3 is TGCGCCAGCAGTGGGGGGGGAAGCTATGGCTACACCTTC.

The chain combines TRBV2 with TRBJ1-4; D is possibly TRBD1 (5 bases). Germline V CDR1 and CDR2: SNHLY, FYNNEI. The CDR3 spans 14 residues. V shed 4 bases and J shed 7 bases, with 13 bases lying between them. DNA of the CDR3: TGTGCCAGCAGTGTGGGGGGGTTGGGTGAAAAACTGTTTTTT. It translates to CASSVGGLGEKLFF.

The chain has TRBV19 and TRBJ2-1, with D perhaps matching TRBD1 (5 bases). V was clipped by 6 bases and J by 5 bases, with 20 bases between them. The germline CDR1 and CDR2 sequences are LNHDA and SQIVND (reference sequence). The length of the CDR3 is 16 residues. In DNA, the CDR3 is TGTGCCAGTAGCATAATAGGGGATGTGGAAAACAATGAGCAGTTCTTC. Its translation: CASSIIGDVENNEQFF.

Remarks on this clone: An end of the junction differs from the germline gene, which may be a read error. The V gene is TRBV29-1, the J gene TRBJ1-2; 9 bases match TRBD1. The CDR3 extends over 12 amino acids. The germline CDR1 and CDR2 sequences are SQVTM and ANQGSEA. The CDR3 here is CVAGTGNYGYTF. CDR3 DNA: TGTGTCGCGGGGACAGGGAACTATGGCTACACCTTC.

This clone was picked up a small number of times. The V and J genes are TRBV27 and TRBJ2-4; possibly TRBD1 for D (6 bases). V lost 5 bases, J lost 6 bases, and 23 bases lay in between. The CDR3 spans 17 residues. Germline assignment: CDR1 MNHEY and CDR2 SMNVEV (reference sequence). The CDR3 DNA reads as TGTGCCAGCAGTACTGTGGGGTTGGGGGCGCAAGGAAACATTCAGTACTTC. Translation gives CASSTVGLGAQGNIQYF.

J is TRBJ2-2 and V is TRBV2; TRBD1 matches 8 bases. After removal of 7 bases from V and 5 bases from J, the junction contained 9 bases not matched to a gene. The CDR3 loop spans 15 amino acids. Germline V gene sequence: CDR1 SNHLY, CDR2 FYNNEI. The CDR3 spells CASTPTGVYTGELFF. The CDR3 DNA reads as TGTGCCAGCACCCCGACAGGGGTTTATACCGGGGAGCTGTTTTTT.

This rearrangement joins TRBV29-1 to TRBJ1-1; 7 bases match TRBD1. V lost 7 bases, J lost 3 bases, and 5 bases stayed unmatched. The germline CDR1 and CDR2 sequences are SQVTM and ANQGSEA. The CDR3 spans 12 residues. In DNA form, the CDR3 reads TGCAGCGCAGGGGGGGGTGACACTGAAGCTTTCTTT. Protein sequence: CSAGGGDTEAFF.

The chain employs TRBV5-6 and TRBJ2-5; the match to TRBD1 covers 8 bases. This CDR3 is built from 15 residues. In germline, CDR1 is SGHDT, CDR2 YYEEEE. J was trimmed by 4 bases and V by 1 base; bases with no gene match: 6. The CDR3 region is CASSLPQQGVETQYF. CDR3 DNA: TGTGCCAGCAGCTTGCCCCAACAGGGGGTAGAGACCCAGTACTTC.

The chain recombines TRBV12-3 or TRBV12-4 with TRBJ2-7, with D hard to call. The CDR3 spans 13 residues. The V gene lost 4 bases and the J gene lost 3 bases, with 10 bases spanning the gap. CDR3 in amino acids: CASSSPGLYEQYF. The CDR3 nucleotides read TGTGCCAGCAGTTCCCCTGGGCTCTACGAGCAGTACTTC.

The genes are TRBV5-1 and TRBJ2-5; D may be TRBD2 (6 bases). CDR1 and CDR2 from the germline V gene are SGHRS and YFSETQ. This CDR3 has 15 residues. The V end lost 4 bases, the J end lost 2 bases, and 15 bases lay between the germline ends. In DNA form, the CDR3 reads TGCGCCAGCAGCCGGGGGAGCGGGCCACAAGAGACCCAGTACTTC. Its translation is CASSRGSGPQETQYF.

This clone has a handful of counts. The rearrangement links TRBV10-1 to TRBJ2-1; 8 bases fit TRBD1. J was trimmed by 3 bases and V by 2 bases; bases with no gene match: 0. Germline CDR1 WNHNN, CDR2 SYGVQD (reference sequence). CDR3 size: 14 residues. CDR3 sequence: CASSETGGYNEQFF. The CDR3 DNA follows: TGCGCCAGCAGTGAGACAGGGGGCTACAATGAGCAGTTCTTC.

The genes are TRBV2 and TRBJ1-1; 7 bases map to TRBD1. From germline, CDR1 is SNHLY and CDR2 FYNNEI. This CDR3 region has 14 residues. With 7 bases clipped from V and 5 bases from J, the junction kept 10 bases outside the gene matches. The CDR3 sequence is CASTHRGRRTEAFF. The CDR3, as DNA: TGTGCCAGCACCCACAGGGGCCGGAGGACTGAAGCTTTCTTT.

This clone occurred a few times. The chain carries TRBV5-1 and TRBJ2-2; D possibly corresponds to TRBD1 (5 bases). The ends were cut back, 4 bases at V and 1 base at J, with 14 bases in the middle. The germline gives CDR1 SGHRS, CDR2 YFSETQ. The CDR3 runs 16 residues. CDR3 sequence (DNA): TGCGCCAGCAGCCCGGACATCCCTCAGAACACCGGGGAGCTGTTTTTT. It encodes CASSPDIPQNTGELFF.

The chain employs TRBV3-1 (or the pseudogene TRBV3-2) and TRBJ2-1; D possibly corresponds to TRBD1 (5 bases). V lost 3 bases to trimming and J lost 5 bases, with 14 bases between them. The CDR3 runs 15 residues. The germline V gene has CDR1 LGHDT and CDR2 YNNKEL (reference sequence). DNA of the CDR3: TGTGCCAGCAGCCAGTTCCAGGGCGGAAACAATGAGCAGTTCTTC. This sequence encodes CASSQFQGGNNEQFF.

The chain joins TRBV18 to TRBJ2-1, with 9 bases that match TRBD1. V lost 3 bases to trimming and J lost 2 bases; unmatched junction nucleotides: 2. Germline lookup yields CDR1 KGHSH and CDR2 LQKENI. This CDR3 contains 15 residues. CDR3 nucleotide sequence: TGTGCCAGCTCACCCGGGACAGGGACCTACAATGAGCAGTTCTTC. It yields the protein CASSPGTGTYNEQFF.

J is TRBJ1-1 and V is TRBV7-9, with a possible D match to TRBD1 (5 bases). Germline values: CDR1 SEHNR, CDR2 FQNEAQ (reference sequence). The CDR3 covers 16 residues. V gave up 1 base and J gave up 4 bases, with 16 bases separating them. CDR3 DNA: TGTGCCAGCAGCTTAGGTGGCCTGGGGCGGATCACTGAAGCTTTCTTT. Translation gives CASSLGGLGRITEAFF.

CDR3 region: CASSLDARVAETQYF. The CDR3 DNA reads as TGTGCCAGCAGCTTAGATGCCAGGGTGGCGGAGACCCAGTACTTC. The genes are TRBV11-2 and TRBJ2-5; the D gene is possibly TRBD1 (5 bases). The CDR3 runs to 15 residues. CDR1 is SGHAT, CDR2 FQNNGV, per germline. V was trimmed by 0 bases and J by 5 bases, leaving 13 bases between them.

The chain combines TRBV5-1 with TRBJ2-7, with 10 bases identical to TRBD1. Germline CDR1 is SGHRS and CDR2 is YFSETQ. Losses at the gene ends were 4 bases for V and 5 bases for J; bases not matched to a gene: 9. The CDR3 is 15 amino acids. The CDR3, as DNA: TGCGCCAGCAGCCCCGCTACCGGGACAGGGGACGAGCAGTACTTC. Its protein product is CASSPATGTGDEQYF.

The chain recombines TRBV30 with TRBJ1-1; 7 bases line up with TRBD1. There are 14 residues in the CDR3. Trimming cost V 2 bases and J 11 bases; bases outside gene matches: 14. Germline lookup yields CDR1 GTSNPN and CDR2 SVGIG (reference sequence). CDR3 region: CAWSNDRAGLKAFF. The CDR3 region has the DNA TGTGCCTGGAGTAATGACAGGGCGGGCCTGAAGGCTTTCTTT.

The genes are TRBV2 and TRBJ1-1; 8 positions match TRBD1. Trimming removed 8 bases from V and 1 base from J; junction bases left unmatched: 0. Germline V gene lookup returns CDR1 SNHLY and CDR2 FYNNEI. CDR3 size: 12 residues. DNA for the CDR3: TGTGCCAGCGGGACAGGGAACACTGAAGCTTTCTTT. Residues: CASGTGNTEAFF.

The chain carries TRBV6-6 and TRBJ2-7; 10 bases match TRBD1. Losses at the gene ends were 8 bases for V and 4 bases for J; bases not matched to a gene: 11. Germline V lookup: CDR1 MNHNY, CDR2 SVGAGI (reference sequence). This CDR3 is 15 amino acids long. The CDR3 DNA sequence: TGTGCCAGCCTTCATAAGACAGGGGGCTATTACGAGCAGTACTTC. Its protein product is CASLHKTGGYYEQYF.

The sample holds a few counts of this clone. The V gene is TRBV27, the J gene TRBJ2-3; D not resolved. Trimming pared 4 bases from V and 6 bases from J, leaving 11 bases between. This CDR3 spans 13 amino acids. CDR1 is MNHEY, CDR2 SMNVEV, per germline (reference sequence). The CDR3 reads CASSSPRYDTQYF. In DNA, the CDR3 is TGTGCCAGCAGTTCCCCCAGGTACGATACGCAGTATTTT.

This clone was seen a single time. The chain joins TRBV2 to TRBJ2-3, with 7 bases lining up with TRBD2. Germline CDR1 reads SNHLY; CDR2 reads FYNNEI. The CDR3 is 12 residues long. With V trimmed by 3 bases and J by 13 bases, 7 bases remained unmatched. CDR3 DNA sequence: TGTGCCAGCAGTGACGGGGACTACCTAGAGTATTTT. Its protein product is CASSDGDYLEYF.